These T cell receptor beta chains were read from a single sample in a study of blood T cell repertoires in COVID-19. Only in-frame clones appear in the TCRdb table, and some are missing; sequencing was by immunoSEQ multiplex PCR. The sample holds 150,000 or so clones; roughly four fifths are singletons and the top ten take approximately 16%. Sequencing used peripheral blood. The receptors shown here come from a human donor with acute or convalescent COVID-19. The donor label of this sample is uncertain. Both conserved end residues are part of each CDR3. The order of the fields is V gene, J gene, D gene, clone size, CDR3 protein, CDR3 DNA. A D gene is named only where the DNA matches it firmly. The size field is filled for only some rows; it gives once, few, many or a size class.

>TRBV29-1|TRBJ2-3|TRBD2|-
CSVEGLAGEASTDTQYF
TGCAGCGTTGAAGGGCTAGCGGGGGAGGCTAGCACAGATACGCAGTATTTT
>TRBV6-5|TRBJ1-4|-|few
CASSYLGGATNEKLFF
TGTGCCAGCAGTTACCTTGGGGGGGCAACTAATGAAAAACTGTTTTTT
>TRBV5-1|TRBJ2-4|TRBD1|few
CASSPGQGNIQYF
TGCGCCAGCAGTCCCGGACAGGGAAACATTCAGTACTTC
>TRBV5-1|TRBJ2-1|-|-
CASSLEVSSEQFF
TGCGCCAGCAGCTTGGAAGTTTCAAGCGAGCAGTTCTTC
>TRBV6-5|TRBJ2-7|TRBD1|-
CASRTRGQGYEQYF
TGTGCCAGCAGGACTCGGGGACAGGGGTACGAGCAGTACTTC
>TRBV30|TRBJ1-2|-|-
CAWTPGASYGYTF
TGTGCCTGGACCCCAGGGGCCAGCTATGGCTACACCTTC
>TRBV6-5|TRBJ1-2|-|-
CASSYVGEGYGYTF
TGTGCCAGCAGTTATGTGGGGGAGGGCTATGGCTACACCTTC
>TRBV5-1|TRBJ2-5|-|-
CASNRAQGQETQYF
TGCGCCAGCAATCGGGCACAGGGCCAAGAGACCCAGTACTTC
>TRBV6-2/TRBV6-3|TRBJ1-4|TRBD1|-
CASSPGTGGSEKLFF
TGTGCCAGCAGTCCGGGGACAGGGGGCAGTGAAAAACTGTTTTTT
>TRBV27|TRBJ2-7|-|-
CASSLMAGTGYEQYF
TGTGCCAGCAGTTTAATGGCAGGCACAGGGTACGAGCAGTACTTC
>TRBV7-7|TRBJ1-5|TRBD1|once
CASPTGVSNQPQHF
TGTGCTAGCCCGACAGGGGTTAGCAATCAGCCCCAGCATTTT
>TRBV2|TRBJ2-7|-|-
CASSESAYEQYF
TGTGCCAGCAGTGAATCGGCCTACGAGCAGTACTTC
>TRBV7-2|TRBJ1-1|-|-
CASSLPSGSEAFF
TGTGCCAGCAGCTTGCCGTCAGGGTCTGAAGCTTTCTTT
>TRBV12-5|TRBJ1-2|-|-
CASGLDPGRGGYTF
TGTGCTAGTGGTTTGGACCCCGGGAGAGGTGGCTACACCTTC
>TRBV20-1|TRBJ2-2|TRBD2|-
CSASHPAGGLNTGELFF
TGCAGTGCTAGTCACCCGGCGGGGGGGCTTAACACCGGGGAGCTGTTTTTT
>TRBV29-1|TRBJ2-1|TRBD2|once
CSVEDPAGGPNEQFF
TGCAGCGTTGAGGACCCAGCGGGGGGGCCCAATGAGCAGTTCTTC
>TRBV11-3|TRBJ2-2|TRBD1|-
CASSPGTGPTGELFF
TGTGCCAGCAGCCCTGGGACAGGGCCCACCGGGGAGCTGTTTTTT
>TRBV6-2/TRBV6-3|TRBJ1-1|TRBD1|-
CASSNWDRGTAEAFF
TGTGCCAGCAGTAACTGGGACAGGGGTACGGCTGAAGCTTTCTTT
>TRBV19|TRBJ1-1|-|-
CASSIDLNPGRLNTEAFF
TGTGCCAGTAGTATAGACCTGAACCCGGGGAGGCTGAACACTGAAGCTTTCTTT
>TRBV2|TRBJ2-7|TRBD2|-
CASTQRPGTSGGASEQYF
TGTGCCAGCACCCAACGCCCCGGGACTAGCGGGGGGGCCAGCGAGCAGTACTTC
>TRBV7-6|TRBJ2-1|TRBD2|-
CASSAGGTSGGTEQFF
TGTGCCAGCAGCGCAGGCGGGACTAGCGGGGGGACTGAGCAGTTCTTC
>TRBV2|TRBJ1-2|TRBD1|-
CASSVGTADGYTF
TGTGCCAGCAGTGTAGGGACAGCTGATGGCTACACCTTC
>TRBV6-4|TRBJ1-5|TRBD1|-
CASRPRQGEGNQPQHF
TGTGCCAGCAGGCCAAGACAGGGGGAGGGCAATCAGCCCCAGCATTTT
>TRBV5-1|TRBJ2-3|-|-
CASSFSTDTQYF
TGCGCCAGCTCCTTTTCCACAGATACGCAGTATTTT
>TRBV7-8|TRBJ1-3|-|-
CASSLAGGTMGNTIYF
TGTGCCAGCAGCCTAGCCGGCGGAACCATGGGAAACACCATATATTTT
>TRBV6-1|TRBJ1-2|-|-
CASSDRSGTNYGYTF
TGTGCCAGCAGTGACCGGAGCGGGACAAACTATGGCTACACCTTC
>TRBV5-4|TRBJ1-2|-|-
CASSLGQSFYYGYTF
TGTGCCAGCAGCCTGGGACAATCCTTCTACTATGGCTACACCTTC
>TRBV6-6|TRBJ2-3|TRBD1|-
CASSLPGQTDTQYF
TGTGCCAGCAGTTTGCCGGGACAGACAGATACGCAGTATTTT
>TRBV5-4|TRBJ2-3|TRBD1|once
CASSLTSGQTDTQYF
TGTGCCAGCAGCCTTACCTCGGGACAGACAGATACGCAGTATTTT
>TRBV6-1|TRBJ1-3|-|-
CASSEQISGNTIYF
TGTGCCAGCAGTGAGCAGATCTCTGGAAACACCATATATTTT
>TRBV12-3/TRBV12-4|TRBJ1-3|-|-
CASSFGGNTIYF
TGTGCCAGCAGTTTTGGGGGGAACACCATATATTTT
>TRBV3-1/TRBV3-2|TRBJ1-5|TRBD1|few
CASSPTGIGDQPQHF
TGTGCCAGCAGTCCGACAGGGATCGGCGATCAGCCCCAGCATTTT
>TRBV3-1/TRBV3-2|TRBJ2-3|-|-
CASSQAADTQYF
TGTGCCAGCAGCCAAGCTGCAGATACGCAGTATTTT
>TRBV30|TRBJ2-3|-|-
CAGNRLGDTQYF
TGTGCCGGGAACAGGCTAGGGGATACGCAGTATTTT
>TRBV5-1|TRBJ1-1|-|-
CASSPLPAPGTEAFF
TGCGCCAGCAGCCCCCTACCAGCCCCGGGGACTGAAGCTTTCTTT
>TRBV15|TRBJ1-1|-|few
CATSRDYGRPTEAFF
TGTGCCACCAGCAGAGATTACGGGAGGCCAACTGAAGCTTTCTTT
>TRBV30|TRBJ2-5|-|-
CAWSVNAGQETQYF
TGTGCCTGGAGTGTAAATGCGGGCCAAGAGACCCAGTACTTC
>TRBV3-1/TRBV3-2|TRBJ1-1|TRBD1|-
CASSQREAGGTEAFF
TGTGCCAGCAGCCAACGAGAGGCAGGGGGCACTGAAGCTTTCTTT
>TRBV12-5|TRBJ2-2|TRBD1|-
CASGLVRQGANTGELFF
TGTGCTAGTGGTTTGGTACGACAGGGTGCGAACACCGGGGAGCTGTTTTTT
>TRBV19|TRBJ1-2|TRBD1|-
CASSSAGGVGGYTF
TGTGCCAGTAGTTCAGCAGGGGGCGTTGGTGGCTACACCTTC
>TRBV5-1|TRBJ2-7|-|-
CASSSRGTFSYEQYF
TGCGCCAGCAGCTCCCGTGGCACCTTCTCCTACGAGCAGTACTTC
>TRBV30|TRBJ2-5|TRBD2|-
CAWSVLRGARTQYF
TGTGCCTGGAGTGTACTGCGGGGGGCACGCACCCAGTACTTC
>TRBV18|TRBJ2-1|-|-
CASSPRRGSYNEQFF
TGTGCCAGCTCACCACGAAGGGGAAGTTACAATGAGCAGTTCTTC
>TRBV29-1|TRBJ2-1|TRBD2|-
CSAGGRSTLVNEQFF
TGCAGCGCCGGGGGGAGGAGTACATTAGTTAATGAGCAGTTCTTC
>TRBV5-4|TRBJ1-2|-|-
CASSPMGGGGYTF
TGTGCCAGCAGCCCTATGGGAGGCGGGGGCTACACCTTC
>TRBV19|TRBJ1-1|TRBD1|once
CASSSRRTGGSEAFF
TGTGCCAGTAGTAGCCGGAGGACAGGGGGCTCTGAAGCTTTCTTT
>TRBV5-6|TRBJ1-1|-|-
CASSLTVVGGNTEAFF
TGTGCCAGCAGCTTGACCGTCGTGGGGGGGAACACTGAAGCTTTCTTT
>TRBV2|TRBJ1-5|TRBD1|-
CASMRTPGQGNQPQHF
TGTGCCAGCATGAGGACCCCGGGACAGGGGAATCAGCCCCAGCATTTT
>TRBV5-1|TRBJ1-4|-|-
CASSLAGSTNEKLFF
TGCGCCAGCAGCTTGGCAGGGTCGACTAATGAAAAACTGTTTTTT
>TRBV5-7|TRBJ1-6|-|-
CASSLFRGEGTTGSPLHF
TGTGCCAGCAGCTTGTTTCGGGGGGAAGGCACTACGGGGTCACCCCTCCACTTT
>TRBV27|TRBJ2-5|TRBD1|-
CASRIQGASQETQYF
TGTGCCAGCAGGATACAGGGGGCATCCCAAGAGACCCAGTACTTC
>TRBV5-5|TRBJ1-4|-|-
CASSLKGDEKLFF
TGTGCCAGCAGCCTTAAGGGGGATGAAAAACTGTTTTTT
>TRBV10-1|TRBJ1-2|TRBD1|once
CASSADRDCENYGYTF
TGCGCCAGCAGCGCGGACAGGGATTGTGAAAACTATGGCTACACCTTC
>TRBV10-3|TRBJ1-2|-|-
CAISGWFEAGNYGYTF
TGTGCCATCAGTGGGTGGTTCGAGGCGGGGAACTATGGCTACACCTTC